The source of this T cell receptor (beta chain) is a study of early T cells in non-severe SARS-CoV-2 infection (dated by TCRdb to the early 2020s). Describing the broader study: TCR sequencing used bulk RNA from unsorted whole blood, so alpha and beta chains could not be paired.

Here is what the overall study found, with its caveats: Matching against VDJdb was skewed toward anti-spike CD8 responses, likely underestimated virus-specific expansions, and missed private and CD4 specificities.

Set within a cohort of healthcare workers in London, UK, this nested case-control study involved weekly PCR testing of nasopharyngeal swabs along with blood sampling. Healthcare workers were recruited during the week of the UK lockdown, between 23 and 31 March 2020, and followed weekly for up to 16 weeks. To note about this clonotype: Its antigen target is currently unknown. Nothing much larger sits one base from this clone, and base qualities are not available.

The germline V gene (reference sequence) gives CDR1 as SGHAT and CDR2 as FQDESV. The junction shows trimming of 5 bases on V and 4 bases on J, and the gene matches do not reach 5 bases of it. Counted from cysteine to phenylalanine, this CDR3 has 14 amino acids. The entry retains the CDR3 DNA only, 42 bases that are in frame from base 1. The receptor library was made with 5' RACE. Instrument used: NextSeq 500. Unique molecular identifiers were attached to individual cDNA molecules in the TCR library protocol so that sequencing error and PCR bias could be corrected. TCR alpha and beta chains were both sequenced, and the abundances of alpha and beta sequences in each sample were closely correlated with each other. In the authors' own workflow: Decombinator V4 was used to perform V gene, J gene and CDR3 annotation of TCR sequences. Expanded TCRs were defined as changing significantly between any two time points under a Poisson model with p below 0.0001. TCR abundances were normalised to the total number of TCRs sequenced per sample and expressed as counts per million. TRAV1-2 paired with TRAJ12, TRAJ20 or TRAJ33 defined MAIT TCRs, while TRAV10 paired with TRAJ18 defined iNKT TCRs. VDJdb, accessed 1 November 2021, was searched for CMV, EBV and SARS-CoV-2 annotated TCRs, excluding TCRs annotated for multiple antigens. Through fastp at Q25 and MiXCR, TCRdb rebuilt clones from the public reads, retaining in-frame beta chains. Each entry is one CDR3 protein sequence, shown with its most common DNA and genes. TCRdb, not the authors, supplied the V and J calls. The sample has 85,000 to 95,000 distinct CDR3 sequences on record, roughly 17% of them singletons. The ten largest clones take up 5.1% of the sample.

Recombination connected TRBV11-1 to TRBJ2-4; 7 of the junction bases match TRBD1. The sequence was obtained from an adult who was a healthcare worker with PCR-confirmed SARS-CoV-2 infection or an uninfected control (not recorded which). Sequenced here: whole blood, sampled at baseline. The CDR3 region reads CASSPGTAKNIQYF. In nucleotide form, the sequence is TGTGCCAGCAGCCCGGGGACAGCGAAAAACATTCAGTACTTC.